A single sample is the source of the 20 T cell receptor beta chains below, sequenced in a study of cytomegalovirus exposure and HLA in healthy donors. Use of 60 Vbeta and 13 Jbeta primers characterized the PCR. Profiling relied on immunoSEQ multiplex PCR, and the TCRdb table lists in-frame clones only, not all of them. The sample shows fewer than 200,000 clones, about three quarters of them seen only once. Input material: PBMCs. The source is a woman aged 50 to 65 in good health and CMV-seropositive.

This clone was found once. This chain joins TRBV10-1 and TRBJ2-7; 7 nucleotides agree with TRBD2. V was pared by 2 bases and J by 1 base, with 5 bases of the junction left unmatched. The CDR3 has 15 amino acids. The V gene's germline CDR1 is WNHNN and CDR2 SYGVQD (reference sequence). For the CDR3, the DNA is TGCGCCAGCAGTGAGGGGAGGGGAAGATCCTACGAGCAGTACTTC. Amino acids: CASSEGRGRSYEQYF.

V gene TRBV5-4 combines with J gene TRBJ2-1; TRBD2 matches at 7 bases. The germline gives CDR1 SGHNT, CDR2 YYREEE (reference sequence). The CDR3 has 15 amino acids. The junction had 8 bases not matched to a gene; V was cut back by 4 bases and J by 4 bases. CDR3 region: CASSMGEGRYNEQFF. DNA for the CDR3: TGTGCCAGCAGCATGGGGGAGGGTAGATACAATGAGCAGTTCTTC.

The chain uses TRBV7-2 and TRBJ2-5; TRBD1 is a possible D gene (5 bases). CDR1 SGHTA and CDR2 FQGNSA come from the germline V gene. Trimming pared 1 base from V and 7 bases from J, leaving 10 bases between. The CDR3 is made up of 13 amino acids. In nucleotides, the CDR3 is TGTGCCAGCAGCTTAGAGGCAGGGCGGACCCAGTACTTC. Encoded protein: CASSLEAGRTQYF.

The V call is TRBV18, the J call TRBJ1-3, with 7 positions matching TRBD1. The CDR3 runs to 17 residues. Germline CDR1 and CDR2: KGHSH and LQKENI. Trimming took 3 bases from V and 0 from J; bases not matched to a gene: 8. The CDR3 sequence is CASSPPGQSSSGNTIYF. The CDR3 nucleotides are TGTGCCAGCTCACCCCCGGGACAGTCGAGCTCTGGAAACACCATATATTTT.

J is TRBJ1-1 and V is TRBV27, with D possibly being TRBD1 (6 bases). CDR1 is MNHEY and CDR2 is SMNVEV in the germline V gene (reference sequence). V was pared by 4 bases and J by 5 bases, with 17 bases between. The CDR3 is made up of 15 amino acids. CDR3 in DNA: TGTGCCAGCAGTTCGGTTGCCAGGGGAAGAACTGAAGCTTTCTTT. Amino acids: CASSSVARGRTEAFF.

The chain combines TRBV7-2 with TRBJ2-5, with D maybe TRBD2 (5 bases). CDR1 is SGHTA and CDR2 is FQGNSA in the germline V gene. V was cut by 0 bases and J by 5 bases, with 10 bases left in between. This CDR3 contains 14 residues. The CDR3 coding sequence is TGTGCCAGCAGCTTAGCGGAGGTGCGGGAGACCCAGTACTTC. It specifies CASSLAEVRETQYF.

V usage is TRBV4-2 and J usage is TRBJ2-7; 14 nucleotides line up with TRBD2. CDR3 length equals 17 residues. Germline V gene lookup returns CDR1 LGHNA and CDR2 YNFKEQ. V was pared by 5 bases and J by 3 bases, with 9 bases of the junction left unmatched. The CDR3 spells CASSTHGTSGGGYEQYF. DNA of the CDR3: TGTGCCAGCAGCACCCACGGGACTAGCGGGGGTGGCTACGAGCAGTACTTC.

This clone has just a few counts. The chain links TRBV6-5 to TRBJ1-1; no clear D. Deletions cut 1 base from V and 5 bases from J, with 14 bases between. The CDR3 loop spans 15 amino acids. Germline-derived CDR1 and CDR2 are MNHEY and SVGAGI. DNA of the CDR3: TGTGCCAGCAGTTACTTATCCGCCCCGGGTACTGAAGCTTTCTTT. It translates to CASSYLSAPGTEAFF.

The CDR3 loop is CASSDGGRPGNEQFF. The CDR3 DNA follows: TGTGCCAGCAGTGACGGGGGCCGGCCCGGGAATGAGCAGTTCTTC. The rearrangement joins TRBV6-4 to TRBJ2-1, with a weak D call TRBD1 (6 bases). This CDR3 has 15 residues. In germline, CDR1 is MRHNA, CDR2 SNTAGT. V was cut by 2 bases and J by 7 bases, with 15 bases left in between.

The CDR3 spells CASSPRQGKTEAFF. For the CDR3, the DNA is TGTGCCAGCTCACCGAGACAGGGCAAAACTGAAGCTTTCTTT. The J gene is TRBJ1-1, the V gene TRBV18; 7 bases are shared with TRBD1. Looked up from germline, CDR1 is KGHSH and CDR2 is LQKENI. The CDR3 has 14 amino acids. Trimming cost V 3 bases and J 5 bases; bases outside gene matches: 6.

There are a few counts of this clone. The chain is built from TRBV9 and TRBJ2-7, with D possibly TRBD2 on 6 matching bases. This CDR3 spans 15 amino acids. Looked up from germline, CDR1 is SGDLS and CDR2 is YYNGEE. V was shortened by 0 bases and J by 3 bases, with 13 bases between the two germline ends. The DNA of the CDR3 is TGTGCCAGCAGCGTAGGGGCGGGAACCAGCTACGAGCAGTACTTC. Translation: CASSVGAGTSYEQYF.

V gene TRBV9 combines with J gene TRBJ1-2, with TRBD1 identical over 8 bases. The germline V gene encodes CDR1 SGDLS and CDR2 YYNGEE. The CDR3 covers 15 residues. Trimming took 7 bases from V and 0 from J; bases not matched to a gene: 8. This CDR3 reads CASDKGGQANYGYTF. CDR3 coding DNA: TGTGCCAGCGACAAAGGGGGACAGGCTAACTATGGCTACACCTTC.

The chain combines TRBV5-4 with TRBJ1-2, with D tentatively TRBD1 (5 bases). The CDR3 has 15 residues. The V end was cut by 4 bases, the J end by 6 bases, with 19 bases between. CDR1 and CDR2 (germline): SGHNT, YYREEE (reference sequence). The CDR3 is CASSDDGAVGHGYTF. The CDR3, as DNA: TGTGCCAGCAGCGACGATGGGGCAGTGGGGCATGGCTACACCTTC.

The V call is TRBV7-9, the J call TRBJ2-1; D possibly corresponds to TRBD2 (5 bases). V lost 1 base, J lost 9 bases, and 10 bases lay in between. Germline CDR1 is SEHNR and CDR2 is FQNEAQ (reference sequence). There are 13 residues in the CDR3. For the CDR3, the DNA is TGTGCCAGCAGCTTAGGAGGGTTTTCTGAGCAGTTCTTC. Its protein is CASSLGGFSEQFF.

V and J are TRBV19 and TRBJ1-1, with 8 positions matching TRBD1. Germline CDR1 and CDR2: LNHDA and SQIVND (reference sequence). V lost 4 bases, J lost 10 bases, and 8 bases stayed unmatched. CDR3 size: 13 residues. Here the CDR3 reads CASSSQQGVLAFF. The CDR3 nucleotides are TGTGCCAGTAGTAGTCAACAGGGGGTCTTAGCTTTCTTT.

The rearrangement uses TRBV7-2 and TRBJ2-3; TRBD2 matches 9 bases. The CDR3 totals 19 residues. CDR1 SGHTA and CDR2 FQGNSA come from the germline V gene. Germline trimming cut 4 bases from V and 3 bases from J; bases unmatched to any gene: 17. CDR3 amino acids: CASSSPSGGGGAPTDTQYF. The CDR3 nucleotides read TGTGCCAGCAGCTCCCCATCGGGTGGCGGGGGGGCCCCGACAGATACGCAGTATTTT. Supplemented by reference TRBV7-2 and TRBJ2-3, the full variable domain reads GAGVSQSPSNKVTEKGKDVELRCDPISGHTALYWYRQSLGQGLEFLIYFQGNSAPDKSGLPSDRFSAERTGGSVSTLTIQRTQQEDSAVYLCASSSPSGGGGAPTDTQYFGPGTRLTVL.

The CDR3 here is CASRTGVAGGNTIYF. DNA for the CDR3: TGTGCCAGCAGAACAGGGGTGGCGGGAGGAAACACCATATATTTT. The rearrangement joins TRBV6-5 to TRBJ1-3; TRBD1 matches at 7 bases. There are 15 residues in the CDR3. V lost 6 bases, J lost 4 bases, and 9 bases stayed unmatched. CDR1 and CDR2 from the germline V gene are MNHEY and SVGAGI.

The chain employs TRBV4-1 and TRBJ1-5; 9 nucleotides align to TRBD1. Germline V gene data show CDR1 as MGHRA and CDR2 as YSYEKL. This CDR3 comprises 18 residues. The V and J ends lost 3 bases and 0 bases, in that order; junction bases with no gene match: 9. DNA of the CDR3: TGCGCCAGCAGCCATGAGACCGGGACAGGGAATAGCAATCAGCCCCAGCATTTT. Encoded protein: CASSHETGTGNSNQPQHF.

CDR3 bases: TGCAGCGTTGGGGGGGGACGCCTGAGCTCCTACGAGCAGTACTTC. It codes for CSVGGGRLSSYEQYF. V is TRBV29-1 and J is TRBJ2-7; 7 nucleotides line up with TRBD2. V lost 4 bases and J lost 0; bases outside the gene matches: 9. The CDR3 sequence is 15 residues long. Germline V lookup: CDR1 SQVTM, CDR2 ANQGSEA.

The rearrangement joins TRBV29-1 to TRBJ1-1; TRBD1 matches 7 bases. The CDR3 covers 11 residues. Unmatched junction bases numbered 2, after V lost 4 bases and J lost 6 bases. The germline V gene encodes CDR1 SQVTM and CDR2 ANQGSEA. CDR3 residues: CSVVGQAEAFF. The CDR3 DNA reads TGCAGCGTTGTTGGACAGGCTGAAGCTTTCTTT.